One sample yielded the 13 T cell receptor beta chains listed below, sequenced in a study of regulatory T cells in long-lasting Graves disease. Time point here: newly diagnosed GD, antithyroid drugs for less than 3 months. Extracted PBMC RNA gave rise to the TCR library. Library construction for TCR beta used iRepertoire HTBI primers and Arm-PCR of CDR3 regions. Via MiXCR, TCRdb re-called the multiplex PCR reads, giving one row per CDR3 protein. Of roughly 610,000 distinct CDR3 sequences listed, roughly 15% are singletons. The sample was also reused in another study, on T cells in Graves' hyperthyroidism and ophthalmopathy.

The sequences come from peripheral blood mononuclear cells (PBMCs), collected at new diagnosis, from a patient treated with antithyroid drugs. The origin of the receptors is a woman in her thirties with Graves disease.

For this clonotype: A much bigger clone sits one base away, suggesting this may be a read error. J is TRBJ2-5 and V is TRBV24-1, with 12 bases matching TRBD2. CDR1 is KGHDR and CDR2 is SFDVKD in the germline V gene. This CDR3 has 19 residues. Trimming at V came to 2 bases and at J to 4 bases, leaving 13 bases not matched to a gene. DNA for the CDR3: TGTGCCACCAGTGATTACCCTCCGACTAGCGGGAGTTCACCAGAGACCCAGTACTTC. The encoded protein is CATSDYPPTSGSSPETQYF.

In this sample, this clonotype turned up many times. The V and J genes are TRBV20-1 and TRBJ2-1; TRBD2 agrees at 7 bases. V gave up 2 bases and J gave up 7 bases; unmatched junction bases: 8. In germline, CDR1 is DFQATT, CDR2 SNEGSKA (reference sequence). This CDR3 spans 14 amino acids. Here the CDR3 reads CSARMGGSLNEQFF. CDR3 sequence (DNA): TGCAGTGCTAGAATGGGGGGGTCGTTAAATGAGCAGTTCTTC.

A few counts support this clonotype. The rearrangement joins TRBV7-3 to TRBJ2-7; D is unclear. Trimming took off 1 base at V and 3 bases at J, with 7 bases between the two ends. Germline loops: CDR1 SGHTA, CDR2 FQGTGA. The CDR3 contains 13 residues. The CDR3 loop is CASSLNPDYEQYF. DNA for the CDR3: TGTGCCAGCAGCTTAAACCCCGACTACGAGCAGTACTTC.

This clonotype came up a few times. This chain links TRBV11-2 with TRBJ2-1, with TRBD2 identical over 10 bases. The trim removed 1 base at V and 4 bases at J, leaving 7 bases unmatched. Germline V gives CDR1 SGHAT, CDR2 FQNNGV. The length of the CDR3 is 17 residues. Here the CDR3 reads CASSLGGLAYGYNEQFF. The CDR3 bases are TGTGCCAGCAGCTTAGGGGGACTAGCGTATGGATACAATGAGCAGTTCTTC.

This clonotype was recorded once. This chain connects TRBV9 to TRBJ1-3, with D possibly TRBD1 on 5 matching bases. Looked up from germline, CDR1 is SGDLS and CDR2 is YYNGEE. The V end was cut by 2 bases, the J end by 7 bases, with 19 bases between. CDR3 size: 16 residues. The chain's CDR3 is CASSVFPDNSWNTIYF. In nucleotides, the CDR3 is TGTGCCAGCAGCGTCTTCCCGGACAACTCTTGGAACACCATATATTTT.

CDR3 sequence (DNA): TGTGCCAGCAGTGAAGGGGGAAGTGGAGCTTTCTTT. This encodes CASSEGGSGAFF. The J gene is TRBJ1-1, the V gene TRBV6-1; D is unresolved. Between the trimmed V and J ends, which lost 1 base and 10 bases, there was a span of 10 bases. This CDR3 comprises 12 residues. Germline CDR1 reads MNHNS; CDR2 reads SASEGT.

About this clonotype: A read error likely explains this, since a far larger clone differs by one base. The chain couples TRBV7-2 to TRBJ1-1; 9 bases align to TRBD1. This CDR3 region has 15 residues. Trimming removed 3 bases from V and 1 base from J; junction bases left unmatched: 3. CDR1 and CDR2 from the germline V gene are SGHTA and FQGNSA. The CDR3 DNA sequence: TGTGCCAGCAGCTTTGACAGGGGGGCGAACACTGAAGCTTTCTTT. Protein product: CASSFDRGANTEAFF.

In its sample, this clonotype was seen a few times. The chain has TRBV20-1 and TRBJ2-5, with TRBD2 as a possible D gene (5 bases). Trimming took 1 base from V and 4 from J, leaving 22 bases between them. This CDR3 region has 17 residues. Germline loops: CDR1 DFQATT, CDR2 SNEGSKA (reference sequence). CDR3 in amino acids: CSARGPRFRREGETQYF. The CDR3 DNA is TGCAGTGCTAGAGGCCCCCGGTTTCGGCGAGAGGGAGAGACCCAGTACTTC.

This clonotype was seen more than once but under ten times. This sequence joins TRBV20-1 and TRBJ2-2; 8 bases line up with TRBD2. The CDR3 sequence is 18 residues long. The germline CDR1 and CDR2 sequences are DFQATT and SNEGSKA (reference sequence). V trimming: 2 bases; J trimming: 2 bases; junction bases outside the gene matches: 13. The CDR3 loop reads CSARKGLGVGTNTGELFF. The DNA for the CDR3 is TGCAGTGCTAGAAAGGGACTAGGAGTGGGGACAAACACCGGGGAGCTGTTTTTT.

V gene TRBV11-2 combines with J gene TRBJ2-3; TRBD2 agrees at 7 bases. Trimming removed 1 base from V and 3 bases from J; junction bases left unmatched: 7. Germline V gene sequence: CDR1 SGHAT, CDR2 FQNNGV. The CDR3 runs to 16 residues. CDR3 sequence: CASSLGGGLFTDTQYF. The DNA of the CDR3 is TGTGCCAGCAGCTTAGGGGGGGGACTTTTTACAGATACGCAGTATTTT.

The CDR3 DNA follows: TGTGCCAGCAGCCAAAGACAGGGTACCACTGAAGCTTTCTTT. As protein: CASSQRQGTTEAFF. The chain combines TRBV5-6 with TRBJ1-1, with TRBD1 matching over 7 bases. J lost 4 bases, V lost 4 bases, and 7 bases had no gene match. This CDR3 region has 14 residues. From germline, CDR1 is SGHDT and CDR2 YYEEEE.

The chain joins TRBV28 to TRBJ1-2; D ambiguous. Germline V gene sequence: CDR1 MDHEN, CDR2 SYDVKM. V lost 2 bases, J lost 6 bases, and 13 bases lay in between. The CDR3 covers 14 residues. CDR3 DNA: TGTGCCAGCAGTTTAGCCGTACACCGGGATGGCTACACCTTC. The encoded protein is CASSLAVHRDGYTF.

At least ten counts were recorded for this clonotype. The rearrangement uses TRBV7-2 and TRBJ2-1; D is uncertain. Germline CDR1 and CDR2: SGHTA and FQGNSA. The V and J ends lost 3 bases and 2 bases respectively, with 2 bases between them. The CDR3 runs 12 residues. The CDR3, as DNA: TGTGCCAGCAGCTTCCCCTACAATGAGCAGTTCTTC. This codes for CASSFPYNEQFF.